The 20 T cell receptor beta chains reported below all come from one sample, sequenced in a study of T cell changes during pregnancy in multiple sclerosis. Measured with immunoSEQ multiplex PCR; TCRdb has only the in-frame clones, and not every one. The repertoire includes roughly 50,000 clones, over 80% of them detected once, and about 0.7% sits in the top ten. This sample comprised CD4+ T cells from peripheral blood mononuclear cells, obtained in the third trimester of pregnancy. The receptors here all came from a female donor with multiple sclerosis, enrolled in a pregnancy study.

The chain employs TRBV2 and TRBJ2-2; the match to TRBD2 covers 14 bases. V gave up 7 bases and J gave up 8 bases; unmatched junction bases: 9. Per germline, CDR1 SNHLY and CDR2 FYNNEI. The length of the CDR3 is 16 residues. In DNA form, the CDR3 reads TGTGCCAGCAAGGGGACTAGCGGGAGCCAAGGTGGGGAGCTGTTTTTT. Its translation: CASKGTSGSQGGELFF.

The chain couples TRBV6-1 to TRBJ1-1; tentatively, D is TRBD1 (5 bases). Germline-derived CDR1 and CDR2 are MNHNS and SASEGT. The CDR3 is 12 residues long. Trimming removed 11 bases from V and 1 base from J, with 11 bases in between. The CDR3 nucleotides are TGTGCCGGGGCCCTCCCGAACACTGAAGCTTTCTTT. It codes for CAGALPNTEAFF.

The chain carries TRBV9 and TRBJ2-7, with 12 bases lining up with TRBD2. V was pared by 0 bases and J by 6 bases, with 1 base of the junction left unmatched. The CDR3 runs 14 residues. CDR1 and CDR2 (germline): SGDLS, YYNGEE. The DNA of the CDR3 is TGTGCCAGCAGCGTAGTACTAGCGGGAGGCGAGCAGTACTTC. Protein: CASSVVLAGGEQYF.

The V call is TRBV6-6, the J call TRBJ2-1, with 8 bases lining up with TRBD1. The CDR3 has 14 residues. Germline trimming cut 5 bases from V and 4 bases from J; bases unmatched to any gene: 4. CDR1 MNHNY and CDR2 SVGAGI come from the germline V gene (reference sequence). The CDR3 here is CASSNRQGYNEQFF. The CDR3 bases are TGTGCCAGCAGTAACCGACAGGGGTACAATGAGCAGTTCTTC.

This clone was counted a few times. The V call is TRBV7-9, the J call TRBJ1-1; 7 bases are shared with TRBD1. Unmatched junction bases numbered 9, after V lost 5 bases and J lost 12 bases. CDR3 length equals 12 residues. Germline CDR1 and CDR2: SEHNR and FQNEAQ (reference sequence). This CDR3 is CASSQGDRQSFF. Here the CDR3 DNA reads TGTGCCAGCAGCCAGGGGGACCGCCAATCTTTCTTT. The full variable domain, with the rest looked up from reference TRBV7-9 and TRBJ1-1, is DTGVSQNPRHKITKRGQNVTFRCDPISEHNRLYWYRQTLGQGPEFLTYFQNEAQLEKSRLLSDRFSAERPKGSFSTLEIQRTEQGDSAMYLCASSQGDRQSFFGQGTRLTVV.

The rearrangement links TRBV14 to TRBJ1-1, with D tentatively TRBD1 (5 bases). Trimming took off 0 bases at V and 1 base at J, with 9 bases between the two ends. Per germline, CDR1 SGHDN and CDR2 FVKESK. The CDR3 sequence is 15 residues long. CDR3 amino acids: CASSQDNRKNTEAFF. The CDR3 DNA is TGTGCCAGCAGCCAAGATAACAGGAAGAACACTGAAGCTTTCTTT. Full variable domain (remainder filled in from reference TRBV14 and TRBJ1-1): EAGVTQFPSHSVIEKGQTVTLRCDPISGHDNLYWYRRVMGKEIKFLLHFVKESKQDESGMPNNRFLAERTGGTYSTLKVQPAELEDSGVYFCASSQDNRKNTEAFFGQGTRLTVV.

The chain links TRBV2 to TRBJ2-1, with 9 positions matching TRBD2. Per germline, CDR1 SNHLY and CDR2 FYNNEI. With V trimmed by 3 bases and J by 3 bases, 6 bases remained unmatched. The CDR3 sequence is 16 residues long. CDR3 DNA: TGTGCCAGCAGTGATTCGTTAGCGGGAGTCTACAATGAGCAGTTCTTC. This translates into CASSDSLAGVYNEQFF.

The rearrangement uses TRBV28 and TRBJ1-1; D gene unclear. The CDR3 is 14 amino acids. The V end lost 5 bases, the J end lost 1 base, and 11 bases lay between the germline ends. CDR1 is MDHEN, CDR2 SYDVKM, per germline. CDR3 DNA: TGTGCCAGCAGTCCTCTAATCCAGAACACTGAAGCTTTCTTT. Residues: CASSPLIQNTEAFF.

The rearrangement joins TRBV4-2 to TRBJ2-3; 7 bases fit TRBD1. The CDR3 is 18 amino acids. Germline V lookup: CDR1 LGHNA, CDR2 YNFKEQ. V shed 3 bases, J shed 2 bases, and the junction held 14 bases outside the gene matches. The CDR3 DNA follows: TGTGCCAGCAGCCAGGCCCGACAGGGTAACACAGTCACAGATACGCAGTATTTT. This gives the protein CASSQARQGNTVTDTQYF.

This clone occurred once. The CDR3 loop reads CAISDASGSSKVYNEQFF. In DNA form, the CDR3 reads TGTGCCATCAGTGATGCTAGCGGGAGTTCCAAGGTGTACAATGAGCAGTTCTTC. The chain combines TRBV10-3 with TRBJ2-1; 10 bases are a match to TRBD2. Trimming removed 3 bases from V and 4 bases from J; junction bases left unmatched: 12. Germline CDR1 and CDR2: ENHRY and SYGVKD. This CDR3 has 18 amino acids.

The chain is built from TRBV10-2 and TRBJ2-7; D is possibly TRBD2 (6 bases). The CDR3 is 15 residues long. V lost 9 bases and J 2 bases, leaving 20 bases between the germline ends. The germline CDR1 and CDR2 sequences are WSHSY and SAAADI. CDR3 sequence reads: CASGSPGLQAYEQYF. In nucleotides, the CDR3 is TGCGCCAGTGGTTCGCCGGGACTGCAAGCCTACGAGCAGTACTTC.

This clone was seen only once. The chain has TRBV7-9 and TRBJ2-3; 8 positions agree with TRBD1. The CDR3 spans 15 residues. The ends lost 5 bases at V and 2 bases at J; junction bases unmatched: 6. Germline lookup yields CDR1 SEHNR and CDR2 FQNEAQ (reference sequence). CDR3 DNA sequence: TGTGCCAGCAGCCCCATCCAGGGGGCCACAGATACGCAGTATTTT. This sequence encodes CASSPIQGATDTQYF.

The genes are TRBV29-1 and TRBJ2-1; tentatively, D is TRBD1 (7 bases). The germline CDR1 and CDR2 sequences are SQVTM and ANQGSEA. V was clipped by 7 bases and J by 8 bases, with 18 bases between them. The CDR3 loop spans 13 amino acids. The CDR3 nucleotides are TGCAGCGGATCTAGCGCACAGGGGTATGAGCAGTTCTTC. Its protein product is CSGSSAQGYEQFF.

This chain joins TRBV4-1 and TRBJ2-3; D is uncertain. Per germline, CDR1 MGHRA and CDR2 YSYEKL. Trimming left V 4 bases short and J 2 bases short, with 7 bases between. The CDR3 covers 13 residues. CDR3 in amino acids: CASSPTDTDTQYF. In nucleotides, the CDR3 is TGCGCCAGCAGCCCCACTGACACAGATACGCAGTATTTT.

This chain uses TRBV19 with TRBJ2-3; the match to TRBD2 covers 13 bases. The CDR3 spans 18 residues. V lost 4 bases to trimming and J lost 5 bases; unmatched junction nucleotides: 12. The V gene's germline CDR1 is LNHDA and CDR2 SQIVND (reference sequence). CDR3 residues: CASSTYVSTSGRGDTQYF. As DNA, the CDR3 is TGTGCCAGTAGTACTTACGTCTCAACTAGCGGGAGGGGAGATACGCAGTATTTT.

The chain recombines TRBV25-1 with TRBJ1-1; TRBD1 aligns across 8 bases. This CDR3 is built from 16 residues. Per germline, CDR1 MGHDK and CDR2 SYGVNS. J gave up 9 bases and V 4 bases, and 16 bases lay outside the gene matches. The CDR3 spells CASSAPGGRALRQAFF. The DNA for the CDR3 is TGTGCCAGCAGTGCCCCAGGGGGCCGGGCCCTCAGGCAAGCTTTCTTT.

The gene calls are TRBV2 and TRBJ2-5, with D perhaps TRBD2 (7 bases). Deletions cut 6 bases from V and 3 bases from J, with 11 bases between. Germline loops: CDR1 SNHLY, CDR2 FYNNEI. The CDR3 is 13 amino acids. The CDR3 region has the DNA TGTGCCAGCAGAGGGGGAGGGGAAGAGACCCAGTACTTC. This encodes CASRGGGEETQYF.

Only one count was recorded for this clone. The chain carries TRBV18 and TRBJ2-7; weak D call: TRBD2 (5 bases). The CDR3 spans 13 residues. Trimming pared 3 bases from V and 7 bases from J, leaving 13 bases between. Germline V lookup: CDR1 KGHSH, CDR2 LQKENI. The chain's CDR3 is CASSPRDGWEQYF. In DNA form, the CDR3 reads TGTGCCAGCTCACCGAGGGATGGATGGGAGCAGTACTTC.

V is TRBV6-6 and J is TRBJ2-3; D possibly corresponds to TRBD1 (6 bases). The germline V gene has CDR1 MNHNY and CDR2 SVGAGI (reference sequence). This CDR3 has 15 residues. The V end was cut by 2 bases, the J end by 2 bases, with 11 bases between. CDR3 bases: TGTGCCAGCAGTTACCGCCGGACAGCCACAGATACGCAGTATTTT. Amino acids: CASSYRRTATDTQYF.

The CDR3 here is CASSSGLALQYEQYF. The CDR3 nucleotides read TGTGCCAGCAGCTCGGGACTAGCGTTACAATACGAGCAGTACTTC. The chain recombines TRBV5-4 with TRBJ2-7, with 10 bases fitting TRBD2. The germline CDR1 and CDR2 sequences are SGHNT and YYREEE (reference sequence). This CDR3 is built from 15 residues. The V gene end was trimmed by 3 bases and the J gene end by 4 bases; junction bases not matched to a gene: 7.